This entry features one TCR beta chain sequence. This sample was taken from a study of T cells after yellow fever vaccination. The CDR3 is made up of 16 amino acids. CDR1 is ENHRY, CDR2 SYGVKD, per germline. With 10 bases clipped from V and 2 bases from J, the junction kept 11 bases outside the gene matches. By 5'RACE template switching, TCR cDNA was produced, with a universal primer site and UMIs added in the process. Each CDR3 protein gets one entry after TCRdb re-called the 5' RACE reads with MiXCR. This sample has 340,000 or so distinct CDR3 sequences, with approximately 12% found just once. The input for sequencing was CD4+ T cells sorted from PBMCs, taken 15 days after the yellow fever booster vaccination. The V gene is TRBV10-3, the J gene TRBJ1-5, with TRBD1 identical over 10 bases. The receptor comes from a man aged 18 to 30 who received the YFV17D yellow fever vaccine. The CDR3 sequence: CATGQGNGSGNQPQHF. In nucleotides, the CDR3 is TGTGCCACGGGACAGGGGAACGGATCCGGCAATCAGCCCCAGCATTTT.